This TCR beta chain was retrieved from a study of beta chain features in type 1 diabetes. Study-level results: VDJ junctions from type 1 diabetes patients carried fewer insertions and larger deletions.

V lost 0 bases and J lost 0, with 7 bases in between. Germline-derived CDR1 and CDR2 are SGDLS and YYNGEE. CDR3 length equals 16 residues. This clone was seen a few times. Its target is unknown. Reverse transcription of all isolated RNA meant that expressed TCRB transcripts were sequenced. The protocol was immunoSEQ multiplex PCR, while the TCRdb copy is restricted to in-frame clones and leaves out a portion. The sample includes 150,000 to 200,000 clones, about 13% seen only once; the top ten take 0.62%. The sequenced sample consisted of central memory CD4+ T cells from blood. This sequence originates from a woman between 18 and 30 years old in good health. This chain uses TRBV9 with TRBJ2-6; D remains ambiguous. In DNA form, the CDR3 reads TGTGCCAGCAGCGTAGGAGCGTACTCTGGGGCCAACGTCCTGACTTTC. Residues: CASSVGAYSGANVLTF.